This is a list of T cell receptor beta chains from one sample in a study of long-term antiretroviral therapy in people with HIV. Libraries were prepared by immunoSEQ multiplex PCR; TCRdb keeps only in-frame clonotypes and omits some of them. Counted here are 25,000 to 30,000 clones, 93% occurring once; the ten biggest clones make up about 6.4%. Source: unsorted PBMCs, taken roughly 6.3 years after starting antiretroviral therapy. The origin of the receptors is a middle-aged woman with HIV. Both conserved end residues are part of each CDR3. The order of the fields is clone size, J gene, D gene, V gene, CDR3 length, CDR3 protein, CDR3 DNA. D genes are given only for firm matches. Expanded clones are given a class, and other clones once, few, many or no size at all.

size: -; J: TRBJ1-3; D: TRBD1; V: TRBV6-1; length: 15; CDR3: CASSIRGQAGNTIYF; DNA: TGTGCCAGCAGCATCAGGGGGCAGGCTGGAAACACCATATATTTT
size: -; J: TRBJ2-3; D: TRBD1; V: TRBV7-9; length: 14; CDR3: CASRKTGGTDTQYF; DNA: TGTGCCAGCAGAAAAACAGGGGGCACAGATACGCAGTATTTT
size: -; J: TRBJ2-1; D: TRBD2; V: TRBV27; length: 15; CDR3: CANRTSGGIYNEQFF; DNA: TGTGCCAACAGGACTAGCGGGGGTATTTACAATGAGCAGTTCTTC
size: -; J: TRBJ2-5; D: -; V: TRBV28; length: 15; CDR3: CASSLPRTAQETQYF; DNA: TGTGCCAGCAGTTTACCCCGGACAGCCCAAGAGACCCAGTACTTC
size: -; J: TRBJ1-1; D: TRBD1; V: TRBV6-6; length: 13; CDR3: CASRNRGVTEAFF; DNA: TGTGCCAGCAGAAACAGGGGTGTCACTGAAGCTTTCTTT
size: -; J: TRBJ2-7; D: TRBD1; V: TRBV7-2; length: 13; CDR3: CASSPDRFYEQYF; DNA: TGTGCCAGCAGCCCGGACAGGTTCTACGAGCAGTACTTC
size: once; J: TRBJ1-1; D: -; V: TRBV5-6; length: 15; CDR3: CASSLVGGRNTEAFF; DNA: TGTGCCAGCAGCTTGGTTGGAGGTCGGAACACTGAAGCTTTCTTT
size: -; J: TRBJ1-2; D: -; V: TRBV7-9; length: 15; CDR3: CASSLAAGPSYGYTF; DNA: TGTGCCAGCAGCTTAGCGGCAGGTCCCTCCTATGGCTACACCTTC
size: -; J: TRBJ1-2; D: -; V: TRBV19; length: 14; CDR3: CASSIQDSNYGYTF; DNA: TGTGCCAGTAGTATACAGGATTCTAACTATGGCTACACCTTC
size: -; J: TRBJ2-7; D: TRBD2; V: TRBV2; length: 15; CDR3: CASSLRTSGNYEQYF; DNA: TGTGCCAGCAGTCTTCGGACTAGCGGGAACTACGAGCAGTACTTC
size: -; J: TRBJ1-4; D: -; V: TRBV30; length: 13; CDR3: CAWSLAGAEKLFF; DNA: TGTGCCTGGAGCTTGGCAGGAGCTGAAAAACTGTTTTTT
size: -; J: TRBJ1-4; D: -; V: TRBV18; length: 11; CDR3: CASSPDEKLFF; DNA: TGTGCCAGCTCACCGGATGAAAAACTGTTTTTT
size: -; J: TRBJ2-7; D: -; V: TRBV4-1; length: 15; CDR3: CASSQGYRDSYEQYF; DNA: TGCGCCAGCAGCCAAGGGTACAGGGATTCCTACGAGCAGTACTTC
size: -; J: TRBJ2-3; D: TRBD2; V: TRBV5-1; length: 15; CDR3: CASSLDGTITDTQYF; DNA: TGCGCCAGCAGCTTGGATGGGACTATCACAGATACGCAGTATTTT
size: once; J: TRBJ2-2; D: TRBD1; V: TRBV5-1; length: 14; CDR3: CASSIEQGAGELFF; DNA: TGCGCCAGCAGCATTGAGCAGGGGGCCGGGGAGCTGTTTTTT
size: -; J: TRBJ1-2; D: -; V: TRBV7-2; length: 15; CDR3: CASSTMTAANYGYTF; DNA: TGTGCCAGCAGCACGATGACAGCGGCTAACTATGGCTACACCTTC
size: -; J: TRBJ2-2; D: -; V: TRBV14; length: 13; CDR3: CASKTANTGELFF; DNA: TGTGCCAGCAAAACAGCGAACACCGGGGAGCTGTTTTTT
size: -; J: TRBJ2-1; D: -; V: TRBV7-2; length: 15; CDR3: CASSTQGGSYNEQFF; DNA: TGTGCCAGCAGCACCCAGGGGGGCTCCTACAATGAGCAGTTCTTC
size: -; J: TRBJ2-3; D: TRBD2; V: TRBV19; length: 16; CDR3: CASRARGSGVADTQYF; DNA: TGTGCCAGTAGGGCCCGGGGGAGCGGGGTGGCAGATACGCAGTATTTT
size: -; J: TRBJ2-1; D: -; V: TRBV7-9; length: 13; CDR3: CASSYTSGFLQFF; DNA: TGTGCCAGCAGCTACACCTCCGGGTTCTTGCAGTTCTTC
size: -; J: TRBJ2-1; D: -; V: TRBV21-1; length: 18; CDR3: CASSSTGTGGDSYNEQFF; DNA: TGTGCCAGCAGCTCGACCGGGACAGGGGGCGACTCCTACAATGAGCAGTTCTTC
size: -; J: TRBJ1-3; D: TRBD1; V: TRBV7-2; length: 17; CDR3: CASSPRDRGPNGNTIYF; DNA: TGTGCCAGCAGCCCGAGGGACAGGGGGCCTAATGGAAACACCATATATTTT
size: -; J: TRBJ2-4; D: -; V: TRBV5-4; length: 18; CDR3: CASSWGDFGGASKNIQYF; DNA: TGTGCCAGCAGCTGGGGCGATTTCGGGGGCGCGAGCAAAAACATTCAGTACTTC
size: -; J: TRBJ1-1; D: -; V: TRBV11-1; length: 14; CDR3: CASSPQGLNTEAFF; DNA: TGTGCCAGCAGCCCACAGGGCCTGAACACTGAAGCTTTCTTT
size: -; J: TRBJ1-3; D: -; V: TRBV7-6; length: 12; CDR3: CASSSPQNTIYF; DNA: TGTGCCAGCAGCTCCCCACAGAACACCATATATTTT
size: -; J: TRBJ1-4; D: -; V: TRBV5-6; length: 17; CDR3: CASSSTGAIATNEKLFF; DNA: TGTGCCAGCAGCTCTACAGGCGCGATTGCAACTAATGAAAAACTGTTTTTT
size: -; J: TRBJ1-2; D: TRBD1; V: TRBV7-2; length: 16; CDR3: CASSLVLTGGAYGYTF; DNA: TGTGCCAGCAGCTTAGTATTGACAGGGGGCGCCTATGGCTACACCTTC
size: -; J: TRBJ2-7; D: -; V: TRBV19; length: 13; CDR3: CASSIGTTYEQYF; DNA: TGTGCCAGTAGTATAGGGACAACCTACGAGCAGTACTTC
size: once; J: TRBJ1-1; D: -; V: TRBV6-5; length: 14; CDR3: CASSYSSGVTEAFF; DNA: TGTGCCAGCAGTTACTCTTCGGGGGTTACTGAAGCTTTCTTT
size: -; J: TRBJ2-7; D: TRBD1; V: TRBV11-2; length: 15; CDR3: CASSNGQGAPYEQYF; DNA: TGTGCCAGCAGCAACGGACAGGGGGCACCCTACGAGCAGTACTTC
size: -; J: TRBJ1-2; D: -; V: TRBV19; length: 12; CDR3: CASNREFYGYTF; DNA: TGTGCCAGTAATCGCGAGTTCTATGGCTACACCTTC
size: -; J: TRBJ1-6; D: -; V: TRBV7-2; length: 16; CDR3: CASSLVAGDGGSPLHF; DNA: TGTGCCAGCAGCTTAGTTGCTGGTGATGGGGGATCACCCCTCCACTTT
size: -; J: TRBJ2-3; D: -; V: TRBV9; length: 14; CDR3: CASSVASYTDTQYF; DNA: TGTGCCAGCAGCGTAGCCTCCTACACAGATACGCAGTATTTT
size: once; J: TRBJ1-2; D: TRBD1; V: TRBV6-5; length: 14; CDR3: CASSAVDRAYGYTF; DNA: TGTGCCAGCAGTGCTGTGGACAGGGCCTATGGCTACACCTTC
size: -; J: TRBJ2-4; D: TRBD2; V: TRBV5-1; length: 16; CDR3: CASSLEFGTSVSIQYF; DNA: TGCGCCAGCAGCTTGGAATTTGGGACTAGCGTTAGCATTCAGTACTTC
size: -; J: TRBJ2-3; D: -; V: TRBV11-2; length: 14; CDR3: CASSLGGGPDTQYF; DNA: TGTGCCAGCAGCTTAGGGGGGGGCCCAGATACGCAGTATTTT
size: -; J: TRBJ1-5; D: -; V: TRBV1; length: 12; CDR3: CTKWGSNQPQHF; DNA: TGCACCAAATGGGGCAGCAATCAGCCCCAGCATTTT
size: -; J: TRBJ2-7; D: -; V: TRBV5-1; length: 12; CDR3: CASSLADGEQYF; DNA: TGCGCCAGCAGCTTGGCCGATGGGGAGCAGTACTTC
size: once; J: TRBJ2-3; D: -; V: TRBV4-2; length: 15; CDR3: CASSQDRAVTDTQYF; DNA: TGTGCCAGCAGCCAAGATCGAGCAGTCACAGATACGCAGTATTTT
size: -; J: TRBJ2-1; D: TRBD1; V: TRBV19; length: 16; CDR3: CASSPQTGGGRDEQFF; DNA: TGTGCCAGTAGTCCCCAGACAGGGGGCGGTAGGGATGAGCAGTTCTTC
size: -; J: TRBJ1-6; D: -; V: TRBV2; length: 15; CDR3: CASSGQGGGNSPLHF; DNA: TGTGCCAGCAGTGGGCAAGGTGGAGGTAATTCACCCCTCCACTTT
size: -; J: TRBJ2-7; D: TRBD1; V: TRBV6-5; length: 15; CDR3: CASSYGTGKVYEQYF; DNA: TGTGCCAGCAGTTACGGGACAGGGAAAGTCTACGAGCAGTACTTC
size: -; J: TRBJ2-7; D: -; V: TRBV2; length: 13; CDR3: CASIPGNSYEQYF; DNA: TGTGCCAGCATCCCAGGGAACTCCTACGAGCAGTACTTC
size: -; J: TRBJ1-2; D: TRBD1; V: TRBV4-3; length: 17; CDR3: CASSQDRLRDRGSGYTF; DNA: TGCGCCAGCAGCCAAGATCGTCTCCGGGACAGGGGGTCCGGCTACACCTTC
size: -; J: TRBJ2-1; D: TRBD2; V: TRBV27; length: 14; CDR3: CASSYWTSGNEQFF; DNA: TGTGCCAGCAGCTATTGGACTAGCGGCAATGAGCAGTTCTTC
size: -; J: TRBJ1-2; D: -; V: TRBV6-5; length: 12; CDR3: CASSYVGGGYTF; DNA: TGTGCCAGCAGTTACGTCGGTGGGGGCTACACCTTC
size: -; J: TRBJ1-4; D: TRBD1; V: TRBV7-2; length: 16; CDR3: CASSLVGQPTNEKLFF; DNA: TGTGCCAGCAGCTTGGTGGGACAGCCAACTAATGAAAAACTGTTTTTT
size: few; J: TRBJ2-7; D: TRBD2; V: TRBV5-6; length: 18; CDR3: CASSAAGAGGRHSYEQYF; DNA: TGTGCCAGCAGCGCCGCGGGAGCGGGGGGGCGGCATTCCTACGAGCAGTACTTC
size: -; J: TRBJ1-2; D: -; V: TRBV7-8; length: 15; CDR3: CASSLEARASYGYTF; DNA: TGTGCCAGCAGCTTAGAAGCCCGGGCAAGCTATGGCTACACCTTC
size: -; J: TRBJ1-4; D: -; V: TRBV2; length: 15; CDR3: CASSERWGRTAELFF; DNA: TGTGCCAGCAGTGAAAGGTGGGGCAGAACGGCGGAACTGTTTTTT
size: -; J: TRBJ2-6; D: -; V: TRBV4-1; length: 18; CDR3: CASSHSAFANSGANVLTF; DNA: TGCGCCAGCAGCCATTCCGCGTTCGCGAATTCTGGGGCCAACGTCCTGACTTTC
size: -; J: TRBJ1-1; D: -; V: TRBV30; length: 15; CDR3: CAWDIRGGQGTEAFF; DNA: TGTGCCTGGGACATACGTGGGGGGCAGGGAACTGAAGCTTTCTTT
size: -; J: TRBJ2-7; D: TRBD1; V: TRBV6-1; length: 15; CDR3: CASSEHRGPGYEQYF; DNA: TGTGCCAGCAGTGAGCACAGGGGCCCAGGATACGAGCAGTACTTC
size: -; J: TRBJ1-1; D: -; V: TRBV6-5; length: 12; CDR3: CASWTWTAEAFF; DNA: TGTGCCAGCTGGACCTGGACGGCTGAAGCTTTCTTT
size: -; J: TRBJ2-5; D: -; V: TRBV27; length: 13; CDR3: CASRRTVHETQYF; DNA: TGTGCCAGCAGAAGGACTGTACACGAGACCCAGTACTTC
size: -; J: TRBJ2-7; D: TRBD1; V: TRBV7-9; length: 14; CDR3: CASSFGTVSYEQYF; DNA: TGTGCCAGCAGCTTTGGGACAGTCTCCTACGAGCAGTACTTC